This T cell receptor beta chain was sequenced for a study of graft-versus-host responses after intestinal transplantation. As for the study in general: Recipients were given multivisceral, liver-intestinal, or isolated intestinal transplants. Recipients across the board were started on anti-thymocyte globulin induction, then kept on tacrolimus and steroids for about 3 years. Whole-study results and caveats: Recipient marrow showed GvH clones, some seen first in ileum or blood. Allografts carried high graft-versus-host to host-versus-graft clonal ratios in patients having graft-donor T cell macrochimerism.

Regarding this clone: Its antigen is still unknown.

This CDR3 has 14 amino acids. Trimming took off 0 bases at V and 4 bases at J, with 10 bases between the two ends. Germline loops: CDR1 SGHNT, CDR2 YYREEE (reference sequence). The protocol was immunoSEQ multiplex PCR, while the TCRdb copy is restricted to in-frame clones and leaves out a portion. The profile covers around 89,000 clones, with 80% to 95% appearing a single time and roughly 0.43% taken by the ten largest. The sample in question was unstimulated CD8+ T cells sorted from spleen or lymph node cells, obtained before transplant. The receptor's source is a human donor who was the organ donor for an intestinal transplant. V gene TRBV5-4 combines with J gene TRBJ1-2; D not certain. The CDR3 region is CASSLERGSYGYTF. CDR3 DNA: TGTGCCAGCAGCTTGGAACGGGGTAGCTATGGCTACACCTTC.